One and the same sample provided the 17 T cell receptor beta chains below, sequenced in a study of blood T cell repertoires in COVID-19. This table comes from immunoSEQ multiplex PCR, and its TCRdb copy is limited to in-frame clones, with some not included. The sample has roughly 160,000 clones, roughly 70% seen once. The sequenced sample was peripheral blood. The receptors derive from a woman of 80 years or more with acute or convalescent COVID-19.

The chain joins TRBV5-1 to TRBJ2-7, with D possibly TRBD2 on 5 matching bases. V was shortened by 4 bases and J by 3 bases, with 14 bases between the two germline ends. Germline loops: CDR1 SGHRS, CDR2 YFSETQ. This CDR3 is 14 amino acids long. The CDR3 sequence is CASSQTGGGYEQYF. DNA of the CDR3: TGCGCCAGCAGCCAGACGGGCGGAGGCTACGAGCAGTACTTC.

This chain connects TRBV6-5 to TRBJ2-1, with D tentatively TRBD1 (8 bases). CDR3 size: 14 residues. V gave up 10 bases and J gave up 4 bases, with 17 bases separating them. Per germline, CDR1 MNHEY and CDR2 SVGAGI. The chain's CDR3 is CATNRGGAYNEQFF. For the CDR3, the DNA is TGTGCCACCAACAGGGGGGGGGCGTACAATGAGCAGTTCTTC.

V and J are TRBV28 and TRBJ1-4; D ambiguous. The V end lost 4 bases, the J end lost 6 bases, and 3 bases lay between the germline ends. Germline V gives CDR1 MDHEN, CDR2 SYDVKM. The CDR3 contains 11 residues. The CDR3: CASSSDEKLFF. As DNA, the CDR3 is TGTGCCAGCAGTTCGGATGAAAAACTGTTTTTT.

The DNA for the CDR3 is TGCAGCGTTGGTCTGGGGCTAGGGGGAGAGACCCAGTACTTC. Translated: CSVGLGLGGETQYF. The gene calls are TRBV29-1 and TRBJ2-5, with a weak D call TRBD1 (6 bases). Looked up from germline, CDR1 is SQVTM and CDR2 is ANQGSEA. This CDR3 contains 14 residues. Trimming stripped 4 bases from V and 4 bases from J, with 16 bases between.

The rearrangement joins TRBV12-3 or TRBV12-4 to TRBJ1-1; 8 bases are a match to TRBD1. The CDR3 totals 13 residues. V was pared by 6 bases and J by 6 bases, with 6 bases of the junction left unmatched. The CDR3 protein is CASRLRGLAEAFF. The CDR3 coding sequence is TGTGCCAGCAGACTCAGGGGGCTGGCTGAAGCTTTCTTT.

CDR3 nucleotide sequence: TGCGCCAGCAGCCTTTCGACTAGCGGCTACGAGCAGTACTTC. It is translated as CASSLSTSGYEQYF. The chain is built from TRBV5-1 and TRBJ2-7; 9 bases are a match to TRBD2. The CDR3 is 14 amino acids. Looked up from germline, CDR1 is SGHRS and CDR2 is YFSETQ. V was clipped by 4 bases and J by 3 bases; unmatched bases: 5. Using reference TRBV5-1 and TRBJ2-7 for the parts outside the CDR3, the full variable domain is KAGVTQTPRYLIKTRGQQVTLSCSPISGHRSVSWYQQTPGQGLQFLFEYFSETQRNKGNFPGRFSGRQFSNSRSEMNVSTLELGDSALYLCASSLSTSGYEQYFGPGTRLTVT.

This chain links TRBV19 with TRBJ2-1, with a possible D match to TRBD1 (6 bases). V lost 5 bases to trimming and J lost 10 bases, with 15 bases between them. This CDR3 comprises 13 residues. Germline V gene data show CDR1 as LNHDA and CDR2 as SQIVND (reference sequence). The CDR3: CASSGYPGTEQFF. The CDR3 DNA sequence: TGTGCCAGTAGTGGCTACCCCGGGACAGAGCAGTTCTTC. The full variable domain, its missing parts supplied by reference TRBV19 and TRBJ2-1, is DGGITQSPKYLFRKEGQNVTLSCEQNLNHDAMYWYRQDPGQGLRLIYYSQIVNDFQKGDIAEGYSVSREKKESFPLTVTSAQKNPTAFYLCASSGYPGTEQFFGPGTRLTVL.

This clone occurred once. This chain connects TRBV12-5 to TRBJ1-3, with D unresolved. Germline loops: CDR1 LGHNT, CDR2 FRNRAP. This CDR3 region has 15 residues. The V end was cut by 0 bases, the J end by 2 bases, with 8 bases between. In nucleotides, the CDR3 is TGTGCTAGTGGTTTGGTCCAGGCCGCTGGAAACACCATATATTTT. This encodes CASGLVQAAGNTIYF. Drawing the rest from reference TRBV12-5 and TRBJ1-3, the complete variable domain is DARVTQTPRHKVTEMGQEVTMRCQPILGHNTVFWYRQTMMQGLELLAYFRNRAPLDDSGMPKDRFSAEMPDATLATLKIQPSEPRDSAVYFCASGLVQAAGNTIYFGEGSWLTVV.

A few counts support this clone. The V gene is TRBV24-1, the J gene TRBJ2-5; TRBD2 might be the D (7 bases). Germline lookup yields CDR1 KGHDR and CDR2 SFDVKD. V was trimmed by 4 bases and J by 5 bases, leaving 16 bases between them. The CDR3 has 15 amino acids. CDR3 sequence: CATSEGGGPGETQYF. CDR3 DNA sequence: TGTGCCACCAGTGAAGGGGGAGGGCCGGGTGAGACCCAGTACTTC.

This chain links TRBV4-1 with TRBJ2-7; 7 bases agree with TRBD1. Trimming removed 2 bases from V and 4 bases from J; junction bases left unmatched: 5. This CDR3 has 14 amino acids. Germline V gene lookup returns CDR1 MGHRA and CDR2 YSYEKL. The chain's CDR3 is CASSQPGQRYEQYF. The CDR3 DNA sequence: TGCGCCAGCAGCCAACCGGGACAGAGATACGAGCAGTACTTC.

This clone was detected a few times. The chain is built from TRBV14 and TRBJ1-1, with TRBD1 matching 9 bases. CDR3 length: 16 amino acids. Germline CDR1 reads SGHDN; CDR2 reads FVKESK. V dropped 0 bases and J dropped 5; count of bases not matched to a gene: 7. The CDR3 spells CASSQDGTGSGTEAFF. CDR3 sequence (DNA): TGTGCCAGCAGCCAAGATGGGACAGGGTCTGGGACTGAAGCTTTCTTT.

The gene calls are TRBV10-3 and TRBJ1-1; 10 positions agree with TRBD1. This CDR3 has 14 residues. The trim removed 6 bases at V and 4 bases at J, leaving 5 bases unmatched. Germline V gene sequence: CDR1 ENHRY, CDR2 SYGVKD. The CDR3 spells CAIRGTGAFTEAFF. The CDR3, as DNA: TGTGCCATCAGGGGGACAGGGGCCTTCACTGAAGCTTTCTTT.

The chain employs TRBV7-9 and TRBJ2-1; 11 bases map to TRBD2. The CDR3 runs to 16 residues. Trimming took 5 bases from V and 2 from J; bases not matched to a gene: 5. The germline V gene encodes CDR1 SEHNR and CDR2 FQNEAQ (reference sequence). The CDR3 DNA follows: TGTGCCAGCAGCCTCCGTAGCGGGAGGGCCTACAATGAGCAGTTCTTC. Amino acids: CASSLRSGRAYNEQFF.

J is TRBJ2-2 and V is TRBV7-9, with TRBD1 identical over 9 bases. The CDR3 sequence is 16 residues long. Germline V gene lookup returns CDR1 SEHNR and CDR2 FQNEAQ (reference sequence). V shed 3 bases and J 5 bases; nucleotides not matched to a gene: 7. The DNA of the CDR3 is TGTGCCAGCAGCTTCCTTTCCGGACAGGGGACCGGGGAGCTGTTTTTT. It yields the protein CASSFLSGQGTGELFF.

The chain is built from TRBV18 and TRBJ1-5, with D hard to call. V lost 0 bases to trimming and J lost 8 bases, with 11 bases between them. Germline loops: CDR1 KGHSH, CDR2 LQKENI. The CDR3 has 14 amino acids. This CDR3 is CASSPPGPRKPQHF. The CDR3 DNA is TGTGCCAGCTCACCACCGGGCCCACGGAAGCCCCAGCATTTT.

This clone was counted a few times. The genes are TRBV19 and TRBJ2-3; TRBD2 might be the D (6 bases). V lost 10 bases, J lost 0 bases, and 11 bases lay in between. This CDR3 is built from 13 residues. Germline V gene sequence: CDR1 LNHDA, CDR2 SQIVND (reference sequence). CDR3 DNA: TGTGCCACCCGGACTACCAGCACAGATACGCAGTATTTT. Its protein is CATRTTSTDTQYF.

The rearrangement uses TRBV6-1 and TRBJ1-6; 7 nucleotides line up with TRBD1. Germline V lookup: CDR1 MNHNS, CDR2 SASEGT. The CDR3 has 17 amino acids. The V and J ends lost 3 bases and 0 bases, in that order; junction bases with no gene match: 5. CDR3: CASSEGTASSYNSPLHF. Here the CDR3 DNA reads TGTGCCAGCAGTGAGGGGACAGCAAGCTCCTATAATTCACCCCTCCACTTT.